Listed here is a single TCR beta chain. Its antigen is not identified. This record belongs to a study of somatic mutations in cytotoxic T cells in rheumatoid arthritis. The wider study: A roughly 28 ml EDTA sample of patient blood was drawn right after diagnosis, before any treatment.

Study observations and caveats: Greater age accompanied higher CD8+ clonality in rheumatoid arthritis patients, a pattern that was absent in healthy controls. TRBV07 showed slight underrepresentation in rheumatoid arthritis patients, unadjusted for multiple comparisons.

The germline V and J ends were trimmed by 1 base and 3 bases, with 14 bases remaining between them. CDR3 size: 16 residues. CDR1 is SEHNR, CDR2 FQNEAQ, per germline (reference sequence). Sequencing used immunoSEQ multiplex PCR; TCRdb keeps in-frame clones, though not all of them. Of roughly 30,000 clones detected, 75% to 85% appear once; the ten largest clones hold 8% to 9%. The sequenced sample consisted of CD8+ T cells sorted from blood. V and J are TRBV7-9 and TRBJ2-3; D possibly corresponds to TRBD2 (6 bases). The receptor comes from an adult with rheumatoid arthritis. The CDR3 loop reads CASSLGELAETDTQYF. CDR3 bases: TGTGCCAGCAGCTTAGGGGAACTAGCAGAAACAGATACGCAGTATTTT.